The TCR beta chain described here comes from a study of tumor-infiltrating lymphocytes in localized non-small cell lung cancer. Germline V lookup: CDR1 SGHRS, CDR2 YFSETQ. The CDR3 length is 15 residues. V was clipped by 0 bases and J by 5 bases; unmatched bases: 7. Study observations and caveats: Recurrence-free survival showed no association with tumor T-cell fraction. Tumors had more T cell infiltration than uninvolved lung, per TCRbeta sequencing and CD3 counts.

Some clones are missing from TCRdb's copy, which holds only in-frame ones; the method was immunoSEQ multiplex PCR. In the table there are 11,000 to 15,000 clones, 75% to 85% of which are singletons. A word on this clone: Its antigen is currently unknown.

The V call is TRBV5-1, the J call TRBJ1-2; 7 bases are shared with TRBD1. The sequence was obtained from a human donor with non-small cell lung cancer. Sequences were obtained from lung tumor tissue. CDR3 sequence (DNA): TGCGCCAGCAGCTTGGAACAGGGGTTCCGTTATGGCTACACCTTC. Translation gives CASSLEQGFRYGYTF. Looking up the rest from reference TRBV5-1 and TRBJ1-2 gives the full variable domain: KAGVTQTPRYLIKTRGQQVTLSCSPISGHRSVSWYQQTPGQGLQFLFEYFSETQRNKGNFPGRFSGRQFSNSRSEMNVSTLELGDSALYLCASSLEQGFRYGYTFGSGTRLTVV.